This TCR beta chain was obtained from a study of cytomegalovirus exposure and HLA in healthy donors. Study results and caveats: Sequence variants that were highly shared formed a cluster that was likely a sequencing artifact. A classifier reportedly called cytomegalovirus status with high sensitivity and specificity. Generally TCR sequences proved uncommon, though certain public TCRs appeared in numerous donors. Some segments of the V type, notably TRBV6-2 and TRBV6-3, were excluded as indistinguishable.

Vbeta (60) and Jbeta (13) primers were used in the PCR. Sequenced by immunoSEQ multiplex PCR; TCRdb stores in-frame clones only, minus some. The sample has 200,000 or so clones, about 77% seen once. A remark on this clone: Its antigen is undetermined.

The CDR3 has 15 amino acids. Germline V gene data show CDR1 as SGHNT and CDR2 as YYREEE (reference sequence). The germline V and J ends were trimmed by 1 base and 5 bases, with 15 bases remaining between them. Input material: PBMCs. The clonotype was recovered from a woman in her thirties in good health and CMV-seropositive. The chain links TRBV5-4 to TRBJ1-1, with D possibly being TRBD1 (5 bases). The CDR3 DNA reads TGTGCCAGCAGCTTGAGGGGAGGGAGGCAGACTGAAGCTTTCTTT. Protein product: CASSLRGGRQTEAFF.